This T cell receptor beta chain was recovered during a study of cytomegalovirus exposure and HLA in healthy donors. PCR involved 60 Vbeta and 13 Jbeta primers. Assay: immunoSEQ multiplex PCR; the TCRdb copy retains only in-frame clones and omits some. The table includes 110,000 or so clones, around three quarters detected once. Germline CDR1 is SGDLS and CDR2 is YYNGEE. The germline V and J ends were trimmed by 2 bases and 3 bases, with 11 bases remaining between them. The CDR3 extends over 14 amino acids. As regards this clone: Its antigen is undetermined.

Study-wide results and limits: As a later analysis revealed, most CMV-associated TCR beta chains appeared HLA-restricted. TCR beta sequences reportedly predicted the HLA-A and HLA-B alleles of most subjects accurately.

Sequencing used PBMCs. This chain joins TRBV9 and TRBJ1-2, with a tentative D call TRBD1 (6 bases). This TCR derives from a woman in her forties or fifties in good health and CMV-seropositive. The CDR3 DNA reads TGTGCCAGCAGCGTTGGGGGGGGCGACTATGGCTACACCTTC. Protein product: CASSVGGGDYGYTF. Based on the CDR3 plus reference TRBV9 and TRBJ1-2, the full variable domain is DSGVTQTPKHLITATGQRVTLRCSPRSGDLSVYWYQQSLDQGLQFLIQYYNGEERAKGNILERFSAQQFPDLHSELNLSSLELGDSALYFCASSVGGGDYGYTFGSGTRLTVV.